One and the same sample provided the 4 T cell receptor beta chains below, sequenced in a study of T cell changes during pregnancy in multiple sclerosis. The assay was immunoSEQ multiplex PCR, and TCRdb's table has in-frame clones only and misses some. The data show about 49,000 clones, 90% to 95% seen once. Sequencing was performed on CD8+ T cells from peripheral blood mononuclear cells, taken before pregnancy. The source of these receptors is a female donor with multiple sclerosis, enrolled in a pregnancy study.

CDR3 region: CSVEGLDMNTEAFF. CDR3 sequence (DNA): TGCAGCGTGGAGGGCCTTGACATGAACACTGAAGCTTTCTTT. This chain links TRBV29-1 with TRBJ1-1; D gene uncertain. Germline-derived CDR1 and CDR2 are SQVTM and ANQGSEA. Trimming took off 6 bases at V and 0 bases at J, with 14 bases between the two ends. There are 14 residues in the CDR3.

This chain uses TRBV6-1 with TRBJ1-3; D gene unclear. Trimming shortened V by 0 bases and J by 0 bases, and 3 bases separated the two germline ends. The CDR3 has 14 amino acids. In germline, CDR1 is MNHNS, CDR2 SASEGT. CDR3 loop: CASSEASSGNTIYF. The CDR3 nucleotides read TGTGCCAGCAGTGAAGCTAGCTCTGGAAACACCATATATTTT.

CDR3 protein: CASTDPPRTSYTYEQYF. CDR3 in DNA: TGTGCCAGCACCGACCCGCCGAGAACTAGCTATACCTACGAGCAGTACTTC. The V gene is TRBV11-3, the J gene TRBJ2-7, with D possibly matching TRBD2 (6 bases). This CDR3 spans 17 amino acids. V was clipped by 7 bases and J by 2 bases, with 24 bases between them. Germline CDR1 reads SGHNT; CDR2 reads YENEEA.

This chain uses TRBV2 with TRBJ2-2; possible D gene TRBD2, 6 bases. CDR3 length: 17 residues. CDR1 is SNHLY, CDR2 FYNNEI, per germline. The V end was cut by 11 bases, the J end by 0 bases, with 22 bases between. CDR3 in amino acids: CAALRRDFKANTGELFF. CDR3 DNA: TGTGCCGCTCTCCGTAGGGACTTCAAGGCGAACACCGGGGAGCTGTTTTTT.